Below, one TCR beta chain is given with its context. Which antigen it targets is not known. No base quality information exists; no much larger clone differs at one position. The sample belongs to a study of cytomegalovirus exposure and HLA in healthy donors (dated by TCRdb to 2017 to 2019). For the study in its entirety: An earlier analysis of roughly 610 of the donors reported 250 to 350 Gb of sequence data and 117 million unique TCR beta sequences obtained from approximately 180 million T cells. An early release that covered about 640 HLA-typed donors contained 300 to 350 gigabases of sequencing data and 80 million or so unique TCR sequences. Among the roughly 400 genotyped donors, about 83% belonged to the genetic ancestry cluster associated with self-reported Caucasian donors. The study was designed to test whether signatures of past pathogen exposure could be identified by cataloging public T cell receptors. The study profiled the T cell repertoires of under 850 subjects by immunosequencing and related them to cytomegalovirus serostatus. Along with the approximately 700-subject first cohort, a separate validation cohort of over a hundred different subjects was used. High-throughput TCR immunosequencing, statistical association of individual TCRs with disease status, and machine learning were combined to predict cytomegalovirus infection status. A later analysis re-analyzed previously published TCR beta repertoires from roughly 630 donors and added high-resolution HLA genotyping to study TCR occurrence patterns. Rather than using new phenotypic data, the later analysis identified candidate immune exposures from TCR beta sequences and from how often those sequences occurred across donors. In an earlier analysis of a few hundred of the donors, high-throughput TCR beta sequencing was used to judge whether each TCR beta V gene segment behaved as functional or pseudogenic. Donor age, sex, ethnicity and CMV serostatus were compiled alongside the repertoire data. A later genetic analysis took genome-wide SNP genotypes for about three fifths of the roughly 670 donors and used that subset as a discovery cohort. Every discovery cohort repertoire had been produced on one sequencing platform. HLA typing covered class I and class II loci at four-digit resolution. Typing coverage differed by locus: A, B, C, DRB1 and DQB1 were typed in roughly 620-640 donors, DQA1 in 522, DPA1 in approximately 600, and DPB1 in 472. Four to six DR-DQ haplotypes were handled as single units for association and clustering, since linkage in the cohort was strong. Among about 400 genotyped donors of the cohort, an average of around 250,000 unique TCR beta nucleotide sequences was sequenced per donor, of which approximately 19% were non-productive. Broad study findings and their caveats: An association between a missense DCLRE1C variant and V-gene and J-gene trimming of TCR beta chains was found in a later genetic analysis and replicated in an independent cohort. Only TCR beta chains were sequenced in this cohort, and the absence of alpha or paired-chain data limited detectable features. HLA typing was unavailable for some donors at each locus, so association tests used only the typed subset. In an earlier analysis of more than 450 of the donors, most TCR beta V segments were observed in productive rearrangements about 87% or about 30% of the time, broadly matching IMGT annotations. The presence/absence analyses assumed that sequencing depth was roughly uniform across donors, and that assumption may not be true. The classifier was reported to diagnose cytomegalovirus status with high specificity and sensitivity in both the original cohort and the validation cohort. A later analysis found that HLA-associated TCR beta chains were more clonally expanded and had lower generation probabilities than equally common non-associated chains. The 87-base-pair reads could not distinguish some IMGT-functional V segments, including TRBV6-2 and TRBV6-3, so those segments were excluded. A total of about 180 TCR beta chains were listed by the study as associated with cytomegalovirus. It was suggested by the authors that the approach could potentially be generalized to other disease states and immunological phenotypes. According to a later genetic analysis, donors in an Asian-associated ancestry cluster had fewer N-insertions in productive TCRs than the roughly 700-donor mean. A further reported finding was that TCR beta sequences accurately predicted the HLA-A and HLA-B alleles for most subjects in the first cohort. A later analysis reported that several top co-occurrence clusters appeared linked to parvovirus B19, influenza, CMV and Epstein-Barr virus. Across donors, most TCR sequences were observed very rarely, whereas some public TCRs were present in many individuals. For the cohort, immune exposure information was limited to CMV serostatus. A later analysis found that TCR association rates varied across HLA loci, with DRB1 alleles showing the most associated TCRs and HLA-C alleles the fewest. Seventeen rarely observed V segments, including chromosome 9 orphons, were excluded from the earlier analysis of several hundred of the donors because counts were too low. Correlated functional status among segregating V segments might be attributable to linkage disequilibrium, but an unknown experimental factor could not be ruled out. The sequencing pipeline was judged likely to have produced a cluster of highly shared sequence variants as a technical artifact. When HLA alleles, especially DR and DQ, strongly co-occurred, attributing TCR associations to individual alleles was difficult. According to a later analysis, most CMV-associated TCR beta chains appeared to be HLA-restricted, and the HLA associations seemed to be driven largely by CMV exposure. At a false discovery rate of 0.05, a later analysis linked some 17,000 TCR beta sequences to specific HLA alleles. A few of the identified cytomegalovirus-associated TCR beta chains were confirmed in vitro to be specific for cytomegalovirus antigens.

In total, 630 or so healthy bone marrow donors made up the cohort. At the time of sampling, every cohort member was nominally healthy, though immune exposures that went unrecorded were likely present. The donor was CMV seronegative and was included in the group of 352 seronegative cohort members. A peripheral blood sample was provided by each donor, and peripheral blood mononuclear cells were used for TCR beta sequencing. Genomic DNA was extracted from the blood cell samples with the Qiagen DNeasy Blood Extraction Kit. Library creation used the immunoSEQ multiplex PCR assay. For the multiplex PCR, a mixture combining 60 forward primers for TCR Vbeta segments and 13 reverse primers for TCR Jbeta segments was used. The CDR3 region of rearranged TCR beta genes was amplified from genomic DNA by a multiplex PCR assay. Amplified TCR beta libraries were sequenced as 87-base-pair reads on the Illumina HiSeq System. In the original analysis: In a later analysis, roughly 80 million unique TCR beta chains were counted across the roughly 670 repertoires, and roughly 10 million of these chains were shared by at least two donors. Raw reads were error-corrected and collapsed into unique sequences by a nearest-neighbor algorithm in which closely related sequences were merged to remove PCR and sequencing errors. V, D and J gene segments were assigned by aligning CDR3 sequences to IMGT reference sequences. For a sequence to be retained, a match of at least six nucleotides was required to both a V gene segment and a J gene segment. A rearrangement was called productive if the CDR3 had no stop codons and remained in frame with V and J, and every other rearrangement was called non-productive. CDR3 was defined by IMGT convention, running from the second conserved V-encoded cysteine to the conserved J-encoded phenylalanine. The earlier analysis of roughly 590 of the donors excluded sequences that lacked an unambiguous match to a single V gene segment. An earlier analysis of about 600 of the donors called V segments functional above 56.7% productive rearrangements and segregating when the between-donor standard deviation exceeded 5%. A statistical classification framework was built for diagnosing cytomegalovirus status from the catalog of TCR beta chain sequences. V and J gene assignment, in a later analysis, came from comparing TCR nucleotide sequences with IMGT/GENE-DB human TR gene sequences. Using the TCRdist pipeline, a later analysis assigned CDR3 sequences along with most-parsimonious VDJ recombination scenarios. In a later analysis, each TCR beta chain was defined by its CDR3 amino acid sequence together with its V-gene family, and reads without a unique V-gene family were excluded. In a later analysis, fewer than 650 highly shared, low-generation-probability nucleotide sequences were removed to address suspected cross-contamination and a sequencing artifact. A later analysis calculated a clonal expansion index for each public chain from normalized within-repertoire ranks of inferred template counts. Generation probabilities in a later analysis came from a VDJ recombination model fitted to out-of-frame rearrangements, and those results were checked against IGoR. Hypergeometric tests were used in a later analysis to score TCR-TCR, TCR-HLA and TCR-CMV co-occurrence, with a repertoire-size bias correction applied to the TCR pairs. A later analysis estimated false discovery rates by permuting HLA or CMV assignments 20 times. In a later analysis, co-occurring TCRs were grouped using DBSCAN, and TCRdist sequence similarity was added for clustering within HLA-allele-positive subsets. For co-occurrence clustering, repertoires with fewer than 30,000 or more than 120,000 public chains were excluded, along with about five repertoires with anomalous nucleotide sharing. Here the immuneACCESS table is served through TCRdb, limited to in-frame sequences with V and J called. Missing clones are a known gap in these copies; in checked studies unresolved V genes cover under half, and the rest lacks a known reason. The V and J calls and clone size were taken over from that table, and D and trimming were inferred from the DNA. For this sample there are approximately 160,000 clones; roughly 82% appear just once. Together, the top ten hold about 1.5% of the sample.

According to the germline V gene (reference sequence), CDR1 reads MNHEY and CDR2 reads SMNVEV. The junction shows trimming of 0 bases on V and 4 bases on J, and the gene matches do not reach 1 base of it. Measured from the cysteine to the phenylalanine, the CDR3 is 14 residues long. The sequence is cut down to CDR3 DNA, 42 bases in frame from base 1. Sequencing was performed on PBMCs. The chain was built from TRBV27 and TRBJ2-3; TRBD1 fits 7 bases in the junction. This sequence originates from a woman under 40 in good health and CMV-seronegative. Here the CDR3 is given as CASSLSDRPDTQYF. DNA sequence: TGTGCCAGCAGTTTATCGGACAGGCCAGATACGCAGTATTTT.